Following are 31 T cell receptor beta chains from one sample sequenced in a study of cytomegalovirus exposure and HLA in healthy donors (dated by TCRdb to about 2017). Libraries were constructed by the immunoSEQ multiplex PCR assay. The multiplex PCR relied on a mix of 60 forward primers for TCR Vbeta segments and 13 reverse primers for TCR Jbeta segments. Entries here come from immuneACCESS through TCRdb and include only in-frame sequences with V and J called. Some clones fail to appear in such tables; in the studies checked, an unresolved V gene covers under half of the shortfall, and the cause of the remainder is unknown. Present in this sample are 110,000 to 150,000 clones, around 85% of which were seen just once. The ten biggest clones cover 1.2% of the sample. Sequencing input: PBMCs. These receptors originate from a female donor in good health and CMV-seronegative.

This chain joins TRBV18 and TRBJ2-3, with a weak D call TRBD1 (6 bases). The CDR3 length is 16 residues. Per the germline V gene, CDR1 is KGHSH and CDR2 is LQKENI. V was cut by 3 bases and J by 2 bases, with 15 bases left in between. CDR3 amino acids: CASSPPPGAHTDTQYF. The CDR3 region has the DNA TGTGCCAGCTCACCTCCCCCAGGGGCACACACAGATACGCAGTATTTT.

The V gene is TRBV11-2, the J gene TRBJ1-3, with D possibly being TRBD1 (6 bases). Germline lookup yields CDR1 SGHAT and CDR2 FQNNGV. V was clipped by 1 base and J by 2 bases, with 12 bases between them. The CDR3 has 16 amino acids. The DNA for the CDR3 is TGTGCCAGCAGCTTAGTGCGGGGGGCCCCTGGAAACACCATATATTTT. Translated, it gives CASSLVRGAPGNTIYF.

This chain links TRBV2 with TRBJ1-5; D unresolved. CDR1 and CDR2 from the germline V gene are SNHLY and FYNNEI. Trimming took 6 bases from V and 2 from J, leaving 17 bases between them. CDR3 length equals 16 residues. The CDR3 region has the DNA TGTGCCAGCAGACGGTTCGAGGAGGTAGGCAATCAGCCCCAGCATTTT. Its protein is CASRRFEEVGNQPQHF.

The chain uses TRBV29-1 and TRBJ2-7; possibly TRBD1 for D (7 bases). The CDR3 runs to 14 residues. CDR1 is SQVTM and CDR2 is ANQGSEA in the germline V gene. The V end lost 1 base, the J end lost 1 base, and 11 bases lay between the germline ends. The CDR3 nucleotides are TGCAGCGTTGAAGGGAGGGACAGATCCTACGAGCAGTACTTC. This codes for CSVEGRDRSYEQYF.

The chain uses TRBV19 and TRBJ2-7; 7 bases map to TRBD2. CDR1 is LNHDA, CDR2 SQIVND, per germline (reference sequence). The length of the CDR3 is 14 residues. J was trimmed by 2 bases and V by 1 base; bases with no gene match: 2. CDR3 nucleotides: TGTGCCAGTAGTATAGGAGCGGGACCCTACGAGCAGTACTTC. Translated, it gives CASSIGAGPYEQYF.

The chain couples TRBV2 to TRBJ1-5; D is uncertain. V lost 4 bases and J lost 0, with 10 bases in between. The length of the CDR3 is 15 residues. Germline CDR1 is SNHLY and CDR2 is FYNNEI. The CDR3 coding sequence is TGTGCCAGCAGTGTGGAGTCTTATAGCAATCAGCCCCAGCATTTT. It specifies CASSVESYSNQPQHF.

This sequence joins TRBV18 and TRBJ2-3, with D tentatively TRBD2 (6 bases). With 3 bases removed from V and 3 bases from J, the gap between germline ends came to 7 bases. Germline lookup yields CDR1 KGHSH and CDR2 LQKENI. This CDR3 is 13 amino acids long. The DNA of the CDR3 is TGTGCCAGCTCACCCCTAGCGACAGATACGCAGTATTTT. This encodes CASSPLATDTQYF.

In this sample, this clone turned up a few times. The chain couples TRBV19 to TRBJ2-1; maybe TRBD2 (5 bases). The germline V gene has CDR1 LNHDA and CDR2 SQIVND (reference sequence). The CDR3 has 14 residues. The V and J ends lost 5 bases and 0 bases respectively, with 8 bases between them. This CDR3 is CASSWSGSYNEQFF. CDR3 DNA sequence: TGTGCCAGTAGTTGGAGCGGCTCCTACAATGAGCAGTTCTTC.

The chain is built from TRBV7-3 and TRBJ2-2; perhaps TRBD1 as D (5 bases). The CDR3 is 15 residues long. Trimming pared 6 bases from V and 1 base from J, leaving 12 bases between. Germline-derived CDR1 and CDR2 are SGHTA and FQGTGA. The CDR3 DNA reads as TGTGCCAGCAGACCTTCCGGACAGAACACCGGGGAGCTGTTTTTT. This translates into CASRPSGQNTGELFF.

The chain combines TRBV11-2 with TRBJ1-2, with TRBD1 matching over 10 bases. J was trimmed by 4 bases and V by 5 bases; bases with no gene match: 10. The CDR3 has 16 amino acids. Germline assignment: CDR1 SGHAT and CDR2 FQNNGV. The CDR3 DNA follows: TGTGCCAGCAGCATACCGGGACAGGGGTTTGGCTATGGCTACACCTTC. Its translation: CASSIPGQGFGYGYTF.

The rearrangement uses TRBV28 and TRBJ2-1; D unclear. V was pared by 2 bases and J by 2 bases, with 19 bases between. Germline CDR1 is MDHEN and CDR2 is SYDVKM. This CDR3 has 18 amino acids. Here the CDR3 DNA reads TGTGCCAGCAGTTTAAACCCAGCGCCTACTTCTGCCTACAATGAGCAGTTCTTC. Translated: CASSLNPAPTSAYNEQFF.

This chain links TRBV7-9 with TRBJ1-1; D ambiguous. Trimming shortened V by 4 bases and J by 9 bases, and 21 bases separated the two germline ends. The CDR3 covers 15 residues. Germline V CDR1 and CDR2: SEHNR, FQNEAQ (reference sequence). CDR3 protein: CASSSHPAEPSQAFF. In DNA, the CDR3 is TGTGCCAGCAGCTCTCATCCAGCGGAGCCCTCCCAAGCTTTCTTT.

The genes are TRBV5-1 and TRBJ2-1, with 7 nucleotides matching TRBD2. The CDR3 totals 15 residues. The germline gives CDR1 SGHRS, CDR2 YFSETQ. V was pared by 6 bases and J by 10 bases, with 16 bases of the junction left unmatched. CDR3 sequence reads: CASIPQAGVQKEQFF. In DNA, the CDR3 is TGCGCCAGCATCCCGCAGGCGGGAGTTCAGAAGGAGCAGTTCTTC.

The genes are TRBV6-5 and TRBJ2-7; 13 bases are a match to TRBD2. This CDR3 has 16 residues. The germline V gene has CDR1 MNHEY and CDR2 SVGAGI. Trimming took 0 bases from V and 3 from J; bases not matched to a gene: 2. The CDR3 loop is CASSYSGTSGNYEQYF. The CDR3 DNA follows: TGTGCCAGCAGTTACTCCGGGACTAGCGGGAACTACGAGCAGTACTTC.

This sequence joins TRBV5-6 and TRBJ1-1; no reliable D call. Germline CDR1 is SGHDT and CDR2 is YYEEEE. Trimming pared 3 bases from V and 1 base from J, leaving 10 bases between. The CDR3 totals 14 residues. CDR3 amino acids: CASSSPNTNTEAFF. CDR3 sequence (DNA): TGTGCCAGCAGCTCCCCGAACACGAACACTGAAGCTTTCTTT.

This clone has a handful of counts. V gene TRBV19 combines with J gene TRBJ1-3; D not resolved. Per the germline V gene, CDR1 is LNHDA and CDR2 is SQIVND (reference sequence). V was pared by 3 bases and J by 0 bases, with 9 bases between. The CDR3 extends over 15 amino acids. Here the CDR3 DNA reads TGTGCCAGTAGTATGGGCACCCTCTCTGGAAACACCATATATTTT. This encodes CASSMGTLSGNTIYF. The complete variable domain, with remaining parts taken from reference TRBV19 and TRBJ1-3, reads DGGITQSPKYLFRKEGQNVTLSCEQNLNHDAMYWYRQDPGQGLRLIYYSQIVNDFQKGDIAEGYSVSREKKESFPLTVTSAQKNPTAFYLCASSMGTLSGNTIYFGEGSWLTVV.

The V call is TRBV15, the J call TRBJ2-7; D might be TRBD1 (6 bases). From germline, CDR1 is LNHNV and CDR2 YYDKDF (reference sequence). The CDR3 covers 15 residues. V was cut by 4 bases and J by 1 base, with 14 bases left in between. For the CDR3, the DNA is TGTGCCACCAGCACCCCAGGGGTTGCGTCCTACGAGCAGTACTTC. Its protein is CATSTPGVASYEQYF.

CDR3 sequence: CASSLVTRPADTQYF. CDR3 nucleotides: TGTGCCAGCAGCTTAGTTACGCGGCCAGCAGATACGCAGTATTTT. The chain uses TRBV7-9 and TRBJ2-3; D remains unclear. The CDR3 runs 15 residues. Germline lookup yields CDR1 SEHNR and CDR2 FQNEAQ (reference sequence). Trimming took 1 base from V and 4 from J, leaving 12 bases between them.

In regard to this clone: Other nucleotide sequences from this sample produce the same CDR3. The chain uses TRBV29-1 and TRBJ1-5; a possible D gene is TRBD1 (5 bases). V gave up 4 bases and J gave up 3 bases, with 7 bases separating them. The germline CDR1 and CDR2 sequences are SQVTM and ANQGSEA. The CDR3 has 12 amino acids. For the CDR3, the DNA is TGCAGCGTTGGGGGCCTCAATCAGCCCCAGCATTTT. This sequence encodes CSVGGLNQPQHF.

The V call is TRBV7-9, the J call TRBJ2-7; 12 bases align to TRBD2. The trim removed 0 bases at V and 2 bases at J, leaving 5 bases unmatched. Germline V lookup: CDR1 SEHNR, CDR2 FQNEAQ (reference sequence). This CDR3 region has 17 residues. Written as DNA, the CDR3 is TGTGCCAGCAGCTTAGCCCCCTGGACTAGCGGGGCCTACGAGCAGTACTTC. Protein product: CASSLAPWTSGAYEQYF.

This clone showed up just a few times. The chain recombines TRBV5-4 with TRBJ1-4; 9 bases agree with TRBD1. Trimming took 5 bases from V and 0 from J; bases not matched to a gene: 2. This CDR3 has 15 residues. Germline V gene data show CDR1 as SGHNT and CDR2 as YYREEE (reference sequence). The CDR3 DNA reads as TGTGCCAGCAGTAACAGGGGGCCAACTAATGAAAAACTGTTTTTT. Protein product: CASSNRGPTNEKLFF.

The J gene is TRBJ1-4, the V gene TRBV28; D is unclear. CDR3 size: 12 residues. The V and J ends lost 3 bases and 7 bases respectively, with 6 bases between them. Germline assignment: CDR1 MDHEN and CDR2 SYDVKM. DNA for the CDR3: TGTGCCAGCAGTTTCATCAGTGAAAAACTGTTTTTT. Translating it yields CASSFISEKLFF.

The rearrangement links TRBV5-1 to TRBJ2-7; TRBD1 matches at 9 bases. Germline CDR1 SGHRS, CDR2 YFSETQ. The CDR3 is 16 amino acids. The ends lost 1 base at V and 2 bases at J; junction bases unmatched: 7. The CDR3: CASSLLTGTGTYEQYF. CDR3 nucleotide sequence: TGCGCCAGCAGCTTGCTCACCGGGACAGGGACCTACGAGCAGTACTTC.

This sequence joins TRBV6-1 and TRBJ2-7; perhaps TRBD2 as D (5 bases). CDR1 is MNHNS and CDR2 is SASEGT in the germline V gene. Trimming pared 2 bases from V and 4 bases from J, leaving 6 bases between. The CDR3 totals 12 residues. CDR3 residues: CASSELAYEQYF. The CDR3 coding sequence is TGTGCCAGCAGTGAATTAGCGTACGAGCAGTACTTC.

This sequence joins TRBV19 and TRBJ2-7; D might be TRBD2 (6 bases). From germline, CDR1 is LNHDA and CDR2 SQIVND (reference sequence). The CDR3 consists of 15 residues. Trimming cost V 10 bases and J 6 bases, with 25 bases left between them. CDR3: CATSRGDPLGGEQYF. Written as DNA, the CDR3 is TGTGCCACCTCGAGAGGGGACCCCTTGGGGGGCGAGCAGTACTTC.

The chain combines TRBV4-2 with TRBJ2-7, with 9 bases lining up with TRBD1. V was clipped by 1 base and J by 5 bases; unmatched bases: 12. This CDR3 is 17 amino acids long. Germline values: CDR1 LGHNA, CDR2 YNFKEQ. CDR3 amino acids: CASSQGALGDRVDEQYF. The CDR3 DNA is TGTGCCAGCAGCCAAGGTGCCCTGGGGGACAGGGTCGACGAGCAGTACTTC.

The chain carries TRBV10-1 and TRBJ2-5, with D tentatively TRBD2 (6 bases). Germline V gene lookup returns CDR1 WNHNN and CDR2 SYGVQD (reference sequence). V was shortened by 6 bases and J by 1 base, with 12 bases between the two germline ends. The CDR3 sequence is 14 residues long. CDR3 protein: CASSSRTTQETQYF. The CDR3 DNA reads TGCGCCAGCAGCTCCCGGACTACCCAAGAGACCCAGTACTTC.

This sequence joins TRBV7-9 and TRBJ1-1; 9 bases fit TRBD1. The junction had 8 bases not matched to a gene; V was cut back by 4 bases and J by 5 bases. The CDR3 has 15 amino acids. Germline CDR1 SEHNR, CDR2 FQNEAQ (reference sequence). The CDR3 sequence is CASSYYRDRETEAFF. CDR3 coding DNA: TGTGCCAGCAGCTATTACCGGGACAGGGAAACTGAAGCTTTCTTT.

This clone appeared a single time. The V gene is TRBV7-6, the J gene TRBJ2-1, with TRBD1 matching over 9 bases. This CDR3 contains 16 residues. Germline CDR1 SGHVS, CDR2 FNYEAQ. The trim removed 5 bases at V and 5 bases at J, leaving 10 bases unmatched. The CDR3 DNA reads as TGTGCCAGCAGCCTTGCCACGGGACAGGGTGACAATGAGCAGTTCTTC. Translated: CASSLATGQGDNEQFF.

Note on this clone: Germline and junction disagree at one end, which may indicate a read error. V and J are TRBV19 and TRBJ1-5; no clear D gene. Germline CDR1 LNHDA, CDR2 SQIVND (reference sequence). The CDR3 consists of 16 residues. CDR3 residues: CASSIMIDGSNLPQHF. In nucleotides, the CDR3 is TGTGCCAGTAGTATAATGATTGACGGGTCGAATCTGCCCCAGCATTTT.

Of note for this clone: Different DNA sequences within this sample yield the same CDR3. CDR3 in amino acids: CASRPTGTGNTIYF. DNA of the CDR3: TGTGCCAGCAGGCCGACAGGAACTGGAAACACCATATATTTT. The genes are TRBV28 and TRBJ1-3; D is perhaps TRBD1 (6 bases). Looked up from germline, CDR1 is MDHEN and CDR2 is SYDVKM. V gave up 6 bases and J gave up 2 bases, with 11 bases separating them. This CDR3 comprises 14 residues.